The 16 T cell receptor beta chains in this list originate from one sample, sequenced in a study of T cell responses to AZD1222 COVID-19 vaccine. The assay was immunoSEQ multiplex PCR, and TCRdb's table has in-frame clones only and misses some. This table holds 150,000 to 200,000 clones, just over 85% found once. The sequences come from peripheral blood, collected 28 days after the second AZD1222 dose. The receptors stem from an adult who received the AZD1222 COVID-19 vaccine.

V usage is TRBV28 and J usage is TRBJ2-3; tentatively, D is TRBD1 or TRBD2 (5 bases each). Germline loops: CDR1 MDHEN, CDR2 SYDVKM. Trimming cost V 7 bases and J 0 bases, with 14 bases left between them. CDR3 size: 15 residues. CDR3 sequence (DNA): TGTGCCAGCATCTCCACGGGGCGGAGCACAGATACGCAGTATTTT. Its protein product is CASISTGRSTDTQYF.

This clone was counted once. This chain links TRBV7-2 with TRBJ2-1, with D tentatively TRBD2 (6 bases). The V and J ends lost 0 bases and 6 bases respectively, with 9 bases between them. CDR3 length: 14 amino acids. Germline values: CDR1 SGHTA, CDR2 FQGNSA. CDR3 region: CASSLAGGFNEQFF. CDR3 nucleotides: TGTGCCAGCAGCTTAGCCGGGGGTTTCAATGAGCAGTTCTTC.

The chain is built from TRBV6-2 or TRBV6-3 and TRBJ1-5; tentative D call: TRBD1 (5 bases). Germline values: CDR1 MNHEY, CDR2 SVGEGT. V was pared by 6 bases and J by 2 bases, with 11 bases between. The CDR3 runs to 14 residues. CDR3 in amino acids: CASSLPGGNQPQHF. The CDR3 nucleotides read TGTGCCAGCAGCCTCCCGGGGGGCAATCAGCCCCAGCATTTT.

The chain has TRBV5-6 and TRBJ2-7; 9 positions agree with TRBD1. Looked up from germline, CDR1 is SGHDT and CDR2 is YYEEEE. J was trimmed by 2 bases and V by 4 bases; bases with no gene match: 10. The CDR3 extends over 16 amino acids. The CDR3 is CASSPGTGSGTYEQYF. The CDR3 DNA reads as TGTGCCAGCAGCCCTGGGACAGGGAGTGGGACCTACGAGCAGTACTTC.

This chain joins TRBV7-2 and TRBJ1-6; D remains ambiguous. Trimming shortened V by 3 bases and J by 8 bases, and 11 bases separated the two germline ends. In germline, CDR1 is SGHTA, CDR2 FQGNSA. CDR3 length: 14 residues. CDR3 region: CASSLGAGYSPLHF. CDR3 DNA: TGTGCCAGCAGCTTGGGTGCGGGATATTCACCCCTCCACTTT. Full variable domain (missing parts from reference TRBV7-2 and TRBJ1-6): GAGVSQSPSNKVTEKGKDVELRCDPISGHTALYWYRQSLGQGLEFLIYFQGNSAPDKSGLPSDRFSAERTGGSVSTLTIQRTQQEDSAVYLCASSLGAGYSPLHFGNGTRLTVT.

The chain combines TRBV7-2 with TRBJ1-6, with 7 bases lining up with TRBD1. The CDR3 consists of 15 residues. Looked up from germline, CDR1 is SGHTA and CDR2 is FQGNSA. The J segment lost 10 bases and the V segment lost 0 bases, leaving 6 bases of the junction unmatched. CDR3 coding DNA: TGTGCCAGCAGCTTAGCCACAGGGGAGGGATCACCCCTCCACTTT. Protein: CASSLATGEGSPLHF.

CDR3 amino acids: CASTTQRGIYNEQFF. CDR3 DNA: TGTGCCAGCACAACCCAGCGGGGCATCTACAATGAGCAGTTCTTC. The chain carries TRBV28 and TRBJ2-1, with 7 bases that match TRBD2. The V and J ends lost 7 bases and 3 bases, in that order; junction bases with no gene match: 9. The CDR3 extends over 15 amino acids. Germline V gives CDR1 MDHEN, CDR2 SYDVKM.

The chain is built from TRBV2 and TRBJ1-6, with 8 bases identical to TRBD1. The CDR3 sequence is 15 residues long. The germline gives CDR1 SNHLY, CDR2 FYNNEI. The junction had 9 bases not matched to a gene; V was cut back by 5 bases and J by 9 bases. CDR3 bases: TGTGCCAGCAGTAATGGACAGGGTGGGGGTTCACCCCTCCACTTT. Its translation is CASSNGQGGGSPLHF.

J is TRBJ2-3 and V is TRBV10-3, with D perhaps matching TRBD2 (5 bases). CDR3 length equals 13 residues. Trimming removed 6 bases from V and 0 bases from J, with 7 bases in between. Germline assignment: CDR1 ENHRY and CDR2 SYGVKD. The CDR3 DNA sequence: TGTGCCATCAGAGCGGAGAGCACAGATACGCAGTATTTT. It codes for CAIRAESTDTQYF.

This chain uses TRBV3-1 (or the pseudogene TRBV3-2) with TRBJ1-2; possibly TRBD1 for D (6 bases). The CDR3 runs 13 residues. Germline V gene data show CDR1 as LGHDT and CDR2 as YNNKEL (reference sequence). Deletions cut 0 bases from V and 6 bases from J, with 8 bases between. CDR3 region: CASSQDRTDGYTF. For the CDR3, the DNA is TGTGCCAGCAGCCAAGATCGGACAGATGGCTACACCTTC.

The rearrangement uses TRBV18 and TRBJ1-5; the D gene is possibly TRBD1 (6 bases). The length of the CDR3 is 16 residues. Per the germline V gene, CDR1 is KGHSH and CDR2 is LQKENI. V was shortened by 3 bases and J by 2 bases, with 14 bases between the two germline ends. The CDR3 DNA reads as TGTGCCAGCTCACCCATAAACAGGGCTGGCAATCAGCCCCAGCATTTT. It codes for CASSPINRAGNQPQHF. Full variable domain (remainder filled in from reference TRBV18 and TRBJ1-5): NAGVMQNPRHLVRRRGQEARLRCSPMKGHSHVYWYRQLPEEGLKFMVYLQKENIIDESGMPKERFSAEFPKEGPSILRIQQVVRGDSAAYFCASSPINRAGNQPQHFGDGTRLSIL.

In the case of this clone: Other DNA sequences in the sample encode the same CDR3. The V gene is TRBV30, the J gene TRBJ1-6; D is ambiguous. The germline V gene has CDR1 GTSNPN and CDR2 SVGIG (reference sequence). V lost 2 bases and J 7 bases, leaving 3 bases between the germline ends. The CDR3 runs 11 residues. CDR3 in amino acids: CAWSLNSPLHF. DNA for the CDR3: TGTGCCTGGAGTCTGAATTCACCCCTCCACTTT.

V gene TRBV7-6 combines with J gene TRBJ2-3, with TRBD2 as a possible D gene (6 bases). From germline, CDR1 is SGHVS and CDR2 FNYEAQ. Trimming removed 4 bases at V and 2 bases at J, with 16 bases between. This CDR3 has 16 residues. CDR3 region: CASSSSTWGDTDTQYF. The DNA for the CDR3 is TGTGCCAGCAGCTCCTCGACGTGGGGGGACACAGATACGCAGTATTTT.

The chain recombines TRBV21-1 with TRBJ1-1; TRBD1, the D gene given by the table, was not confirmed from the DNA. TRBV21-1 is classified as a pseudogene. This CDR3 has 14 amino acids. The CDR3 nucleotides are TGTGCCAGCAGCAATACCCAGGGGGCCGCTGAAGCTTTCTTT. Residues: CASSNTQGAAEAFF.

The chain couples TRBV4-1 to TRBJ2-3; the D gene is possibly TRBD1 (6 bases). Between the trimmed V and J ends, which lost 4 bases and 2 bases, there was a span of 19 bases. The CDR3 length is 17 residues. The germline gives CDR1 MGHRA, CDR2 YSYEKL. The CDR3: CASSRMGATGATDTQYF. The CDR3 nucleotides are TGCGCCAGCAGCCGCATGGGGGCTACCGGGGCCACAGATACGCAGTATTTT.

This chain connects TRBV11-3 to TRBJ2-1; 7 bases line up with TRBD2. The CDR3 sequence is 13 residues long. Trimming at V came to 1 base and at J to 9 bases, leaving 3 bases not matched to a gene. Germline CDR1 is SGHNT and CDR2 is YENEEA. The CDR3: CASSLGLAGEQFF. DNA for the CDR3: TGTGCCAGCAGCTTAGGACTAGCAGGTGAGCAGTTCTTC.